The T cell receptor (beta chain) described here comes from a study of technical replicates of blood from a handful of donors. Here immunoSEQ multiplex PCR was the method, and the copy in TCRdb shows in-frame clones only, minus some. The sample records approximately 99,000 clones, around 96% being singletons. CDR1 is MDHEN, CDR2 SYDVKM, per germline. V lost 2 bases, J lost 2 bases, and 2 bases stayed unmatched. The CDR3 spans 15 residues. The sequence came from a human donor in good health. The sample taken for sequencing was T cells isolated from PBMCs. This chain uses TRBV28 with TRBJ1-5; 8 bases fit TRBD1. The CDR3 DNA follows: TGTGCCAGCAGTTTAGGGGGACAGGGCAATCAGCCCCAGCATTTT. Protein product: CASSLGGQGNQPQHF.